The rows below give T cell receptor beta chains drawn from one sample of a study of T cell clonotyping in hematopoietic cell transplantation. The table came from immunoSEQ multiplex PCR; TCRdb's copy has only in-frame clones and leaves some out. The sample holds about 9,700 clones; over 60% are singletons and the top ten take around 17%. The source was PBMCs, collected 180 days after allogeneic stem cell transplant. These receptor sequences come from a male patient aged 35-50 years who had an allogeneic stem cell transplant from a related donor, so the T cells may come from the graft donor. Some clones in this sample may be carry-over from other donors' samples. The CDR3 runs from the conserved cysteine through the conserved F or W. The order of the fields is clone size, D gene, J gene, V gene, CDR3 protein, CDR3 DNA. D genes are given only for firm matches. The size entry is marked missing in some rows and otherwise reads once, few, many or a size class.

. | TRBD2 | TRBJ2-3 | TRBV4-3 | CASSAQAGGFTNTQYF | TGCGCCAGCAGCGCCCAAGCCGGGGGGTTCACAAATACGCAGTATTTT
. | . | TRBJ1-4 | TRBV5-1 | CASSLGRYDEKLFF | TGCGCCAGCAGCTTGGGGCGGTACGATGAAAAACTGTTTTTT
. | . | TRBJ1-2 | TRBV11-1 | CASSLSRQYGYTF | TGTGCCAGCAGCTTATCACGGCAATATGGCTACACCTTC
. | . | TRBJ2-7 | TRBV6-6 | CASSYAPQTGHEQYF | TGTGCCAGCAGTTATGCCCCCCAAACCGGCCACGAGCAGTACTTC
few | . | TRBJ2-3 | TRBV11-1 | CASSLAQGTDTQYF | TGTGCCAGCAGCCTCGCCCAGGGGACAGATACGCAGTATTTT
. | . | TRBJ1-4 | TRBV30 | CAWSVKLTDPNEKLFF | TGTGCCTGGAGTGTAAAGCTGACAGACCCTAATGAAAAACTGTTTTTT
few | . | TRBJ2-7 | TRBV19 | CASSATRDSYEQYF | TGTGCCAGTAGTGCGACCAGGGACTCCTACGAGCAGTACTTC
. | TRBD2 | TRBJ2-1 | TRBV11-3 | CASSLDSPSGGARDEQFF | TGTGCCAGCAGCTTAGATTCCCCTAGCGGGGGGGCTCGCGATGAGCAGTTCTTC
once | . | TRBJ2-5 | TRBV4-2 | CASSQASFGVQETQYF | TGTGCCAGCAGCCAAGCGTCCTTCGGGGTACAAGAGACCCAGTACTTC
. | . | TRBJ1-1 | TRBV5-6 | CASSWGVNLGTEAFF | TGTGCCAGCAGCTGGGGGGTTAATCTGGGCACTGAAGCTTTCTTT
few | . | TRBJ1-4 | TRBV28 | CASSYGPGEKLFF | TGTGCCAGCAGTTACGGGCCGGGTGAAAAACTGTTTTTT
. | TRBD1 | TRBJ2-7 | TRBV5-4 | CASSTDRRSYEQYF | TGTGCCAGCAGCACGGACAGGCGATCCTACGAGCAGTACTTC
once | . | TRBJ2-5 | TRBV7-9 | CASSSLVGTGETQYF | TGTGCCAGCAGCTCCCTCGTGGGCACCGGAGAGACCCAGTACTTC
. | TRBD2 | TRBJ2-5 | TRBV19 | CASSGYGGSRETQYF | TGTGCCAGTAGCGGCTACGGGGGGTCCAGGGAGACCCAGTACTTC
. | . | TRBJ1-6 | TRBV6-5 | CASSVDRENSPLHF | TGTGCCAGCTCCGTCGACAGAGAGAATTCACCCCTCCACTTT
once | TRBD1 | TRBJ2-2 | TRBV2 | CASTLGQGATTGELFF | TGTGCCAGCACCTTGGGACAGGGGGCGACGACCGGGGAGCTGTTTTTT
. | . | TRBJ1-1 | TRBV7-6 | CASSLESVNTEAFF | TGTGCCAGCAGCTTAGAATCAGTGAACACTGAAGCTTTCTTT
. | . | TRBJ2-7 | TRBV6-5 | CASSYSNDAYYEQYF | TGTGCCAGCAGTTACTCGAATGACGCATACTACGAGCAGTACTTC
. | . | TRBJ2-5 | TRBV18 | CASSPVSGDQETQYF | TGTGCCAGCTCCCCAGTTAGCGGAGACCAAGAGACCCAGTACTTC
once | . | TRBJ2-5 | TRBV2 | CASSYRGGEQETQYF | TGTGCCAGCAGTTACAGGGGAGGAGAGCAAGAGACCCAGTACTTC